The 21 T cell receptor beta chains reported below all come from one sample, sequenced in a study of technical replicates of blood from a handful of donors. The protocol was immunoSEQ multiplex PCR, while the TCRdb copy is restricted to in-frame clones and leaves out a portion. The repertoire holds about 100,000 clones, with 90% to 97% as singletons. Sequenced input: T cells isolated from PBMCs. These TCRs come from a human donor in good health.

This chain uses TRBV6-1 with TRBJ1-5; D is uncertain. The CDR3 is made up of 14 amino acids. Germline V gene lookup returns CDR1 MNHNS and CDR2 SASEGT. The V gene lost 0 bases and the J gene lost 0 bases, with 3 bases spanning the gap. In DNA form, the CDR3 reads TGTGCCAGCAGTGAAGCCGGTAGCAATCAGCCCCAGCATTTT. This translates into CASSEAGSNQPQHF.

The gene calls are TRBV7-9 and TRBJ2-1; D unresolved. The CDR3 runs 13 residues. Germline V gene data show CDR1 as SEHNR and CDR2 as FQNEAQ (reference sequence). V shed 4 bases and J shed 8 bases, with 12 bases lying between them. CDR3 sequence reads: CASSSPPPYEQFF. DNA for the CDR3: TGTGCCAGCAGCTCCCCCCCTCCTTATGAGCAGTTCTTC.

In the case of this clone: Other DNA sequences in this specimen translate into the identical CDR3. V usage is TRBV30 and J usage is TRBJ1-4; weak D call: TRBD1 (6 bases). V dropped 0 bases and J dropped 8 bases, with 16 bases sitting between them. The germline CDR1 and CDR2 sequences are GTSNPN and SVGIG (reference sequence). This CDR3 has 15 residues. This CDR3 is CAWSVAAGVKEKLFF. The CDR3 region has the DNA TGTGCCTGGAGTGTAGCGGCAGGGGTCAAAGAAAAACTGTTTTTT.

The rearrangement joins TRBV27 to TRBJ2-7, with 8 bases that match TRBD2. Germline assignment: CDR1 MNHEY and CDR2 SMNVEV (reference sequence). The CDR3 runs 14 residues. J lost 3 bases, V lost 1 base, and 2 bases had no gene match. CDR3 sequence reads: CASSLYGGVYEQYF. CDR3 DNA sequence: TGTGCCAGCAGTTTATACGGGGGGGTCTACGAGCAGTACTTC.

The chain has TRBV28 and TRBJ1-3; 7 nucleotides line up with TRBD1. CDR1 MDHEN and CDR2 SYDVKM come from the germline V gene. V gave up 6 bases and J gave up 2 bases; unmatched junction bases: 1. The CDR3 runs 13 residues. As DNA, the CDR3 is TGTGCCAGCAGGGGGACAGCTGGAAACACCATATATTTT. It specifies CASRGTAGNTIYF.

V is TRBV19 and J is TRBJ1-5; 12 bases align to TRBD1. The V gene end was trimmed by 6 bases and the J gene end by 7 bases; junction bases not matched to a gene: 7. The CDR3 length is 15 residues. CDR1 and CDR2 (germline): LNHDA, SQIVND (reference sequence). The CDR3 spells CASRTGQGAGQPQHF. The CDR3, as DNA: TGTGCCAGTAGAACGGGACAGGGGGCGGGACAGCCCCAGCATTTT.

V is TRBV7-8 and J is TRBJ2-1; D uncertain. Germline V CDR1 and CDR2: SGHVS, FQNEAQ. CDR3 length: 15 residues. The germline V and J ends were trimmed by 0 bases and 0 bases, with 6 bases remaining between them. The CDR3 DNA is TGTGCCAGCAGCTTAGCGGTGAGCTCCTACAATGAGCAGTTCTTC. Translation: CASSLAVSSYNEQFF.

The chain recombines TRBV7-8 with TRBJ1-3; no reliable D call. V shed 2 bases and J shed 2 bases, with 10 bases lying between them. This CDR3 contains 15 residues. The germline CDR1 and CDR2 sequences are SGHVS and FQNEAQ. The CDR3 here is CASSLSEGTGNTIYF. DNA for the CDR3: TGTGCCAGCAGCTTAAGTGAGGGAACTGGAAACACCATATATTTT.

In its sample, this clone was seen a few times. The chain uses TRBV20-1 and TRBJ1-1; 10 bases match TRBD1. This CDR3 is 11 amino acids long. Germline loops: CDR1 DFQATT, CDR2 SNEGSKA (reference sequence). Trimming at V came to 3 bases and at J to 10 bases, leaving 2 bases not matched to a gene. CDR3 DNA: TGCAGTGCTAGTCGGACAGGGGGAGCTTTCTTT. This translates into CSASRTGGAFF.

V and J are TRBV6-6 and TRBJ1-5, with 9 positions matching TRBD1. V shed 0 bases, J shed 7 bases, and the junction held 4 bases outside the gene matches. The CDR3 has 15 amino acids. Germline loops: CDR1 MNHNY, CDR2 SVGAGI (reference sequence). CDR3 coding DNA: TGTGCCAGCAGTTACTCCGCCGGGACAGGGCAGCCCCAGCATTTT. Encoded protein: CASSYSAGTGQPQHF.

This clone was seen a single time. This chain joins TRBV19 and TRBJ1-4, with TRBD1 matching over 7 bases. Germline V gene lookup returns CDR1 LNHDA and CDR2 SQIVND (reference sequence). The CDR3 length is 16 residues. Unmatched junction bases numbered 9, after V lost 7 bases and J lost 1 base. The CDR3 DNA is TGTGCCAGTACCCTCAGAGGGACAGTAACTAATGAAAAACTGTTTTTT. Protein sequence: CASTLRGTVTNEKLFF.

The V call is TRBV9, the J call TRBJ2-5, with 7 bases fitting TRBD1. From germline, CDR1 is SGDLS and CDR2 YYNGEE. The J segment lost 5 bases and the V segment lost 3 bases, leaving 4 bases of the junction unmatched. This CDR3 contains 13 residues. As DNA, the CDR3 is TGTGCCAGCAGCGCCGACAGGGAGGAGACCCAGTACTTC. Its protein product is CASSADREETQYF. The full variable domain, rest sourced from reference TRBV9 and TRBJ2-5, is DSGVTQTPKHLITATGQRVTLRCSPRSGDLSVYWYQQSLDQGLQFLIQYYNGEERAKGNILERFSAQQFPDLHSELNLSSLELGDSALYFCASSADREETQYFGPGTRLLVL.

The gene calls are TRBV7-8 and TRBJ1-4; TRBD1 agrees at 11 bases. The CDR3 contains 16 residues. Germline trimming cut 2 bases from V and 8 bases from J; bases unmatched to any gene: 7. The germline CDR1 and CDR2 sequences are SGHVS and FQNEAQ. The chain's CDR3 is CASSLPRTGGDEKLFF. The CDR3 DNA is TGTGCCAGCAGCTTACCCCGGACAGGGGGCGACGAAAAACTGTTTTTT.

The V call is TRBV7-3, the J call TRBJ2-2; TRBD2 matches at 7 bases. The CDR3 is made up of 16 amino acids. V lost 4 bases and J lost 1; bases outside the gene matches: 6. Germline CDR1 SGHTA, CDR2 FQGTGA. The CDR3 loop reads CASSSLGLGNTGELFF. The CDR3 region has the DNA TGTGCCAGCAGCTCCCTAGGACTAGGGAACACCGGGGAGCTGTTTTTT.

Written as DNA, the CDR3 is TGTGCCAGCAGCCAAGAACTGCTTCCGAACACTGAAGCTTTCTTT. Residues: CASSQELLPNTEAFF. The rearrangement uses TRBV14 and TRBJ1-1; D not certain. Germline V CDR1 and CDR2: SGHDN, FVKESK. This CDR3 has 15 amino acids. Trimming removed 0 bases at V and 1 base at J, with 9 bases between. Full variable domain (remainder filled in from reference TRBV14 and TRBJ1-1): EAGVTQFPSHSVIEKGQTVTLRCDPISGHDNLYWYRRVMGKEIKFLLHFVKESKQDESGMPNNRFLAERTGGTYSTLKVQPAELEDSGVYFCASSQELLPNTEAFFGQGTRLTVV.

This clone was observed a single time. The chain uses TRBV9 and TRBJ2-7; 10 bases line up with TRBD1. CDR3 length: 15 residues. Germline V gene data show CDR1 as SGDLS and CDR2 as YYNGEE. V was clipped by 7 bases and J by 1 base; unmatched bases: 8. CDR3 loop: CASSLGTGVSYEQYF. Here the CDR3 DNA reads TGTGCCAGCTCTCTCGGGACAGGGGTTTCCTACGAGCAGTACTTC.

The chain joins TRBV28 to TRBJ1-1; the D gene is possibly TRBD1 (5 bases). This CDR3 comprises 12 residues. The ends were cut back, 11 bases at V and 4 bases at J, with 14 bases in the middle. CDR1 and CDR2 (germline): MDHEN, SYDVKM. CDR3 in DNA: TGTGCCGTCACCAGGGTGGGCACTGAAGCTTTCTTT. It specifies CAVTRVGTEAFF.

This CDR3 reads CAWGHRALDTQYF. DNA of the CDR3: TGTGCCTGGGGACACAGGGCTCTCGATACGCAGTATTTT. The chain joins TRBV30 to TRBJ2-3, with D perhaps TRBD1 (6 bases). Germline CDR1 is GTSNPN and CDR2 is SVGIG (reference sequence). Trimming left V 5 bases short and J 6 bases short, with 15 bases between. The CDR3 covers 13 residues.

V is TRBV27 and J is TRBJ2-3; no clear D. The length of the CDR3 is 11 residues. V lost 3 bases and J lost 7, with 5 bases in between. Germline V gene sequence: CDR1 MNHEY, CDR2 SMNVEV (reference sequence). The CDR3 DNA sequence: TGTGCCAGCAGTTTCTTAAATACGCAGTATTTT. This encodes CASSFLNTQYF.

CDR3: CASSPVGSSYEQYF. CDR3 bases: TGTGCCAGCAGCCCGGTCGGTAGCTCCTACGAGCAGTACTTC. The rearrangement uses TRBV7-8 and TRBJ2-7; no clear D. The CDR3 runs to 14 residues. Trimming stripped 5 bases from V and 0 bases from J, with 11 bases between. Looked up from germline, CDR1 is SGHVS and CDR2 is FQNEAQ.

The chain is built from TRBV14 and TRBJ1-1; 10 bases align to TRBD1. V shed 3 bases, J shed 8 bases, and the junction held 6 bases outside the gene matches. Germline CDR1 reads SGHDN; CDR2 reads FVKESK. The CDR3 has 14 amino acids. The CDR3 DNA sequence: TGTGCCAGCAGCCATTCCGAGACAGGGGGCGAAGCTTTCTTT. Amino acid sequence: CASSHSETGGEAFF.